The present T cell receptor (beta chain) was sequenced within a study of T cell responses to AZD1222 COVID-19 vaccine. Findings and limits, study-wide: A reported finding is that nearly half of spike-specific TCRs target unmutated variant regions.

Germline CDR1 reads MGHDK; CDR2 reads SYGVNS. Trimming removed 9 bases at V and 1 base at J, with 9 bases between. The CDR3 sequence is 13 residues long. The data were produced by immunoSEQ multiplex PCR, yet TCRdb's version contains in-frame clones alone and is incomplete. This sample has about 120,000 clones, with 90% to 95% found just once. Turning to this clone: Its target is unknown.

The rearrangement links TRBV25-1 to TRBJ2-2; D gene ambiguous. The sequenced sample was peripheral blood, obtained 28 days after the second AZD1222 dose. This receptor was identified in an adult who received the AZD1222 COVID-19 vaccine. The CDR3 nucleotides are TGTGCCAGTACGGGTATGAACACCGGGGAGCTGTTTTTT. Protein: CASTGMNTGELFF. Filled out from reference TRBV25-1 and TRBJ2-2, the complete variable domain reads EADIYQTPRYLVIGTGKKITLECSQTMGHDKMYWYQQDPGMELHLIHYSYGVNSTEKGDLSSESTVSRIRTEHFPLTLESARPSHTSQYLCASTGMNTGELFFGEGSRLTVL.